These T cell receptor beta chains were read from a single sample in a study of cytotoxic CD8 clonotypes in ibrutinib-treated CLL. Data came from immunoSEQ multiplex PCR; TCRdb stores just in-frame clones and leaves some out. The repertoire includes some 130,000 clones, 80% to 85% of them detected once, and roughly 3.5% sits in the top ten. Sequencing used PBMCs, obtained after 24 months of ibrutinib treatment. These receptors were taken from a human donor with chronic lymphocytic leukemia. CDR3s include the opening cysteine and the closing phenylalanine or tryptophan. A D gene is named only where the DNA matches it firmly. Only some rows state a clone size, as once, few, many or a class for expanded clones.

D: .
V: TRBV6-5
J: TRBJ2-1
size: .
DNA: TGTGCCAGCAGCGGCACAGGGAGCTCCTACAATGAGCAGTTCTTC
CDR3: CASSGTGSSYNEQFF

D: .
V: TRBV2
J: TRBJ1-5
size: few
DNA: TGTGCCAGCAGTGAATTCCCAGGGGAGGCACAGCCCCAGCATTTT
CDR3: CASSEFPGEAQPQHF

D: .
V: TRBV7-6
J: TRBJ2-1
size: .
DNA: TGTGCCAGCAGCTTAGGGCCCCGGGGGCTGTCCTACAATGAGCAGTTCTTC
CDR3: CASSLGPRGLSYNEQFF

D: .
V: TRBV5-4
J: TRBJ2-7
size: .
DNA: TGTGCCAGCAGCTGGGGAAGTTTAGGGGGAGGCCTCTCCTACGAGCAGTACTTC
CDR3: CASSWGSLGGGLSYEQYF

D: .
V: TRBV18
J: TRBJ2-2
size: .
DNA: TGTGCCAGCTCGGGCAGGGCGGACACCGGGGAGCTGTTTTTT
CDR3: CASSGRADTGELFF

D: .
V: TRBV28
J: TRBJ2-2
size: .
DNA: TGTGCCAGCAGTTTAGACGCTAGCAGGTCCGGGGAGCTGTTTTTT
CDR3: CASSLDASRSGELFF

D: .
V: TRBV30
J: TRBJ1-1
size: once
DNA: TGTGCCTGGAGTGATTGGACCCGGGCCACTGAAGCTTTCTTT
CDR3: CAWSDWTRATEAFF

D: .
V: TRBV18
J: TRBJ2-7
size: .
DNA: TGTGCCAGCTCACAATCTACCTACGAGCAGTACTTC
CDR3: CASSQSTYEQYF

D: .
V: TRBV18
J: TRBJ1-2
size: .
DNA: TGTGCCAGCTCAGGAGGGCTTTATGGCTACACCTTC
CDR3: CASSGGLYGYTF

D: .
V: TRBV5-1
J: TRBJ2-5
size: .
DNA: TGCGCCAGCACCTGGGTAAACCAAGAGACCCAGTACTTC
CDR3: CASTWVNQETQYF

D: .
V: TRBV12-5
J: TRBJ2-1
size: .
DNA: TGTGCTAGTGAGGAGGTCTATGAGCAGTTCTTC
CDR3: CASEEVYEQFF

D: .
V: TRBV7-8
J: TRBJ2-7
size: few
DNA: TGTGCCAGCAGCTTAGTTGGTGGTTGGGCCTACGAGCAGTACTTC
CDR3: CASSLVGGWAYEQYF

D: .
V: TRBV6-5
J: TRBJ1-2
size: .
DNA: TGTGCCAGCAGACCTGGGACAATTGAAGGCTACACCTTC
CDR3: CASRPGTIEGYTF

D: .
V: TRBV7-2
J: TRBJ1-6
size: once
DNA: TGTGCCAGCAGCTTAGTTGGGCAGAACAATTCACCCCTCCACTTT
CDR3: CASSLVGQNNSPLHF

D: .
V: TRBV4-3
J: TRBJ2-3
size: .
DNA: TGCGCCAGCAGCCAAGTCTCAAGCCTCACAGATACGCAGTATTTT
CDR3: CASSQVSSLTDTQYF

D: TRBD1
V: TRBV18
J: TRBJ1-1
size: .
DNA: TGTGCCAGCTCCCCCGGGACAGGGGAAATCACTGAAGCTTTCTTT
CDR3: CASSPGTGEITEAFF

D: .
V: TRBV5-1
J: TRBJ2-3
size: .
DNA: TGCGCCAGCAGCTTGGGCGGACAGCCTGGGGATACGCAGTATTTT
CDR3: CASSLGGQPGDTQYF

D: .
V: TRBV2
J: TRBJ2-1
size: few
DNA: TGTGCCAGCAGTGAAGCGGGTCCAGTTGCTCCCCCCCCCTACAATGAGCAGTTCTTC
CDR3: CASSEAGPVAPPPYNEQFF

D: TRBD1
V: TRBV7-9
J: TRBJ2-7
size: once
DNA: TGTGCCAGCAGCCCCCGGACAGGGGGCTACGAGCAGTACTTC
CDR3: CASSPRTGGYEQYF

D: .
V: TRBV30
J: TRBJ2-1
size: .
DNA: TGTGCCTGGAGTGAGTCGAGCTCCTACGACAATGAGCAGTTCTTC
CDR3: CAWSESSSYDNEQFF

D: TRBD1
V: TRBV7-2
J: TRBJ2-7
size: .
DNA: TGTGCCAGCAGCTTAAGGACAGGCGTATCCTACGAGCAGTACTTC
CDR3: CASSLRTGVSYEQYF

D: TRBD1
V: TRBV5-4
J: TRBJ1-6
size: few
DNA: TGTGCCAGCAGCTTCCGACAGGGGGGATCACCCCTCCACTTT
CDR3: CASSFRQGGSPLHF

D: .
V: TRBV7-3
J: TRBJ2-5
size: .
DNA: TGTGCCAGCAGCTTAAGTCCCACCCGCGCAGGGGCCCAGTACTTC
CDR3: CASSLSPTRAGAQYF

D: .
V: TRBV10-3
J: TRBJ1-2
size: .
DNA: TGTGCCATCACACCCGGGGAGGGCTATGGCTACACCTTC
CDR3: CAITPGEGYGYTF

D: .
V: TRBV27
J: TRBJ2-7
size: .
DNA: TGTGCCAGCAGTTTGGGTTTAGGCCACTACGAGCAGTACTTC
CDR3: CASSLGLGHYEQYF

D: .
V: TRBV10-3
J: TRBJ2-2
size: few
DNA: TGTGCCATCCAAGGCAGATCAAACACCGGGGAGCTGTTTTTT
CDR3: CAIQGRSNTGELFF

D: .
V: TRBV7-9
J: TRBJ1-1
size: few
DNA: TGTGCCAGCAGCTCCCTCGGCGGCACTGAAGCTTTCTTT
CDR3: CASSSLGGTEAFF